The 27 T cell receptor beta chains reported below all come from one sample, sequenced in a study of shared clonotypes between healthy human individuals. The table came from immunoSEQ multiplex PCR; TCRdb's copy has only in-frame clones and leaves some out. This sample has approximately 2,000,000 clones, with 85% to 95% found just once. The sample was naive CD4+ T cells from PBMCs. As to subset: CD45RA+ positively selected. All receptors come from a man aged 18 to 30 in good health. Some clones in this sample may be carry-over from other donors' samples.

The chain has TRBV28 and TRBJ2-5; no clear D gene. V lost 5 bases to trimming and J lost 8 bases, with 15 bases between them. Germline V lookup: CDR1 MDHEN, CDR2 SYDVKM. CDR3 length: 13 amino acids. DNA for the CDR3: TGTGCCAGCAGTCGGACGATACTCCGAACCCAGTACTTC. Translation: CASSRTILRTQYF.

The chain joins TRBV18 to TRBJ2-7; D assignment may be TRBD1 or TRBD2 (6 bases each). CDR1 KGHSH and CDR2 LQKENI come from the germline V gene. The CDR3 totals 13 residues. V was clipped by 3 bases and J by 4 bases, with 10 bases between them. The CDR3 here is CASSPRGPYEQYF. DNA for the CDR3: TGTGCCAGCTCACCCCGGGGGCCATACGAGCAGTACTTC.

This chain links TRBV7-9 with TRBJ2-7; possibly TRBD2 for D (6 bases). There are 16 residues in the CDR3. V was trimmed by 4 bases and J by 2 bases, leaving 18 bases between them. Germline V gene sequence: CDR1 SEHNR, CDR2 FQNEAQ (reference sequence). In DNA, the CDR3 is TGTGCCAGCAGCTCCCGGGACTCCCGAGTTACCTACGAGCAGTACTTC. It specifies CASSSRDSRVTYEQYF.

CDR3 DNA sequence: TGTGCCAGCAGCCCAAACCCGACTATCACCGGGGAGCTGTTTTTT. Translating it yields CASSPNPTITGELFF. The chain recombines TRBV28 with TRBJ2-2; a possible D gene is TRBD2 (5 bases). The ends were cut back, 6 bases at V and 4 bases at J, with 15 bases in the middle. In germline, CDR1 is MDHEN, CDR2 SYDVKM. The CDR3 spans 15 residues.

This sequence joins TRBV4-3 and TRBJ2-1, with 13 bases aligning to TRBD2. The CDR3 is 15 residues long. With 4 bases clipped from V and 8 bases from J, the junction kept 5 bases outside the gene matches. Germline CDR1 reads LGHNA; CDR2 reads YSLEER. For the CDR3, the DNA is TGCGCCAGCAGCCGAGGACTAGCGGGAGACTATGAGCAGTTCTTC. Its protein product is CASSRGLAGDYEQFF.

This chain connects TRBV10-3 to TRBJ2-7; a weak D match, TRBD1 (5 bases). V lost 2 bases and J 2 bases, leaving 10 bases between the germline ends. The CDR3 length is 14 residues. Per the germline V gene, CDR1 is ENHRY and CDR2 is SYGVKD. CDR3 protein: CAISERQRTYEQYF. CDR3 nucleotides: TGTGCCATCAGTGAGCGACAGAGAACCTACGAGCAGTACTTC.

This chain's CDR3 is CASSLGGNTEAFF. The DNA for the CDR3 is TGTGCCAGCAGCTTGGGGGGGAACACTGAAGCTTTCTTT. The chain recombines TRBV5-8 with TRBJ1-1, with unresolved D. Trimming left V 0 bases short and J 1 base short, with 4 bases between. The CDR3 covers 13 residues. Looked up from germline, CDR1 is SGHTS and CDR2 is YDEGEE.

The chain has TRBV5-6 and TRBJ1-1; a weak D match, TRBD1 (6 bases). Germline V gene data show CDR1 as SGHDT and CDR2 as YYEEEE. Trimming removed 0 bases from V and 0 bases from J, with 15 bases in between. The CDR3 has 17 amino acids. CDR3 sequence: CASSLDWGRTMNTEAFF. CDR3 in DNA: TGTGCCAGCAGCTTGGACTGGGGGCGGACAATGAACACTGAAGCTTTCTTT.

This clone was seen a single time. The chain uses TRBV18 and TRBJ1-2, with D possibly TRBD1 on 5 matching bases. This CDR3 contains 16 residues. Trimming pared 0 bases from V and 4 bases from J, leaving 15 bases between. Germline CDR1 is KGHSH and CDR2 is LQKENI. Written as DNA, the CDR3 is TGTGCCAGCTCACCACCGGGAGTTGCAGGGAGCTATGGCTACACCTTC. Its protein is CASSPPGVAGSYGYTF.

V and J are TRBV19 and TRBJ1-1, with 7 bases that match TRBD1. Germline-derived CDR1 and CDR2 are LNHDA and SQIVND (reference sequence). V lost 7 bases to trimming and J lost 2 bases; unmatched junction nucleotides: 10. The CDR3 loop spans 15 amino acids. The CDR3 bases are TGTGCCAGTACCGCCCAGACAGGGTCTAACACTGAAGCTTTCTTT. It specifies CASTAQTGSNTEAFF. Full variable domain (missing parts from reference TRBV19 and TRBJ1-1): DGGITQSPKYLFRKEGQNVTLSCEQNLNHDAMYWYRQDPGQGLRLIYYSQIVNDFQKGDIAEGYSVSREKKESFPLTVTSAQKNPTAFYLCASTAQTGSNTEAFFGQGTRLTVV.

The chain recombines TRBV5-6 with TRBJ2-5, with D tentatively TRBD1 (5 bases). The CDR3 extends over 11 amino acids. The germline V and J ends were trimmed by 6 bases and 7 bases, with 10 bases remaining between them. Germline V gene lookup returns CDR1 SGHDT and CDR2 YYEEEE. The CDR3 spells CASTNTGTQYF. In nucleotides, the CDR3 is TGTGCCAGCACCAATACAGGGACCCAGTACTTC.

The V call is TRBV6-5, the J call TRBJ2-3; D call uncertain. V was pared by 3 bases and J by 8 bases, with 9 bases between. Germline V gene sequence: CDR1 MNHEY, CDR2 SVGAGI. CDR3 length: 12 amino acids. CDR3 sequence: CASSYGVGTQYF. For the CDR3, the DNA is TGTGCCAGCAGTTATGGAGTGGGTACGCAGTATTTT.

The rearrangement links TRBV6-1 to TRBJ2-5, with a tentative D call TRBD1 (7 bases). From germline, CDR1 is MNHNS and CDR2 SASEGT. The CDR3 is 13 residues long. Trimming took off 8 bases at V and 5 bases at J, with 15 bases between the two ends. The CDR3 loop is CASWEQGRETQYF. Written as DNA, the CDR3 is TGTGCCAGCTGGGAACAGGGGAGGGAGACCCAGTACTTC.

This clone appeared once. The V call is TRBV2, the J call TRBJ2-5; D unresolved. The CDR3 extends over 11 amino acids. V gave up 8 bases and J gave up 1 base, with 5 bases separating them. Germline CDR1 reads SNHLY; CDR2 reads FYNNEI. As DNA, the CDR3 is TGTGCCAGCTACTCCCAAGAGACCCAGTACTTC. The encoded protein is CASYSQETQYF.

The V call is TRBV6-5, the J call TRBJ2-7; the D gene is possibly TRBD1 (5 bases). Trimming took off 6 bases at V and 2 bases at J, with 17 bases between the two ends. Germline V lookup: CDR1 MNHEY, CDR2 SVGAGI. This CDR3 spans 15 amino acids. This CDR3 is CASSRNGALAYEQYF. The CDR3 region has the DNA TGTGCCAGCAGCCGAAATGGGGCCTTAGCCTACGAGCAGTACTTC.

This sequence joins TRBV5-1 and TRBJ2-2; D is uncertain. This CDR3 comprises 15 residues. The V end lost 4 bases, the J end lost 0 bases, and 10 bases lay between the germline ends. Per the germline V gene, CDR1 is SGHRS and CDR2 is YFSETQ. The CDR3 nucleotides are TGCGCCAGCAGCCCACAGAAGGCGAACACCGGGGAGCTGTTTTTT. As protein: CASSPQKANTGELFF.

This clone appeared a single time. This chain joins TRBV14 and TRBJ1-1, with 10 bases fitting TRBD1. Germline CDR1 and CDR2: SGHDN and FVKESK. This CDR3 is 15 amino acids long. The V segment lost 2 bases and the J segment 3 bases; nucleotides outside the gene matches: 3. The CDR3 region has the DNA TGTGCCAGCAGCCAATATGGGACAGGGGACACTGAAGCTTTCTTT. Translating it yields CASSQYGTGDTEAFF.

V gene TRBV6-5 combines with J gene TRBJ2-3, with a possible D match to TRBD1 (5 bases). The CDR3 loop spans 15 amino acids. Germline CDR1 and CDR2: MNHEY and SVGAGI. The V and J ends lost 2 bases and 7 bases respectively, with 16 bases between them. The CDR3 protein is CASSYRPGSGYTQYF. As DNA, the CDR3 is TGTGCCAGCAGTTACAGGCCAGGATCAGGGTATACGCAGTATTTT.

The rearrangement joins TRBV11-2 to TRBJ2-3; unclear D gene. Per germline, CDR1 SGHAT and CDR2 FQNNGV. Trimming shortened V by 1 base and J by 6 bases, and 11 bases separated the two germline ends. The CDR3 runs to 14 residues. The CDR3 sequence: CASSLAPPGDTQYF. For the CDR3, the DNA is TGTGCCAGCAGCTTAGCCCCCCCCGGGGATACGCAGTATTTT. The variable domain in full, completed from reference TRBV11-2 and TRBJ2-3, reads EAGVAQSPRYKIIEKRQSVAFWCNPISGHATLYWYQQILGQGPKLLIQFQNNGVVDDSQLPKDRFSAERLKGVDSTLKIQPAKLEDSAVYLCASSLAPPGDTQYFGPGTRLTVL.

This clone has more than one count but fewer than ten. Written as DNA, the CDR3 is TGCAGCGTTCGAAGGGGCATTGAAGCTTTCTTT. It is translated as CSVRRGIEAFF. The chain carries TRBV29-1 and TRBJ1-1; possible D gene TRBD1, 5 bases. There are 11 residues in the CDR3. The germline CDR1 and CDR2 sequences are SQVTM and ANQGSEA. Between the trimmed V and J ends, which lost 5 bases and 7 bases, there was a span of 11 bases.

This CDR3 reads CASSGFAANAGNEQFF. CDR3 nucleotide sequence: TGTGCCAGCAGCGGGTTTGCTGCTAATGCGGGGAATGAGCAGTTCTTC. The chain links TRBV14 to TRBJ2-1, with a tentative D call TRBD2 (6 bases). V gave up 5 bases and J gave up 7 bases, with 21 bases separating them. The germline CDR1 and CDR2 sequences are SGHDN and FVKESK. The CDR3 is 16 residues long.

J is TRBJ2-5 and V is TRBV11-2, with a tentative D call TRBD1 (5 bases). Germline-derived CDR1 and CDR2 are SGHAT and FQNNGV. V lost 2 bases and J lost 5, with 9 bases in between. CDR3 length: 13 residues. The CDR3 here is CASSLLGQETQYF. The CDR3 region has the DNA TGTGCCAGCAGCTTATTGGGGCAGGAGACCCAGTACTTC.

The chain combines TRBV25-1 with TRBJ1-1; weak D call: TRBD1 (5 bases). The CDR3 is 14 residues long. CDR1 is MGHDK, CDR2 SYGVNS, per germline. Deletions cut 3 bases from V and 6 bases from J, with 14 bases between. As DNA, the CDR3 is TGTGCCAGCAGTGAGAGGGGCAGGGAGGCTGAAGCTTTCTTT. This sequence encodes CASSERGREAEAFF.

V and J are TRBV30 and TRBJ2-3, with D maybe TRBD1 (6 bases). This CDR3 region has 15 residues. V dropped 7 bases and J dropped 1 base, with 18 bases sitting between them. The germline V gene has CDR1 GTSNPN and CDR2 SVGIG (reference sequence). The CDR3 DNA sequence: TGTGCCTCACACATTAGACAGGCCGGCACAGATACGCAGTATTTT. This codes for CASHIRQAGTDTQYF.

This chain connects TRBV29-1 to TRBJ2-1; TRBD2 matches 7 bases. Germline-derived CDR1 and CDR2 are SQVTM and ANQGSEA. Trimming at V came to 5 bases and at J to 0 bases, leaving 4 bases not matched to a gene. The CDR3 consists of 14 residues. CDR3 sequence (DNA): TGCAGCGTTCCCAGCGGGAACTCCTACAATGAGCAGTTCTTC. Translated, it gives CSVPSGNSYNEQFF.

The chain employs TRBV27 and TRBJ2-1, with D unclear. Trimming removed 8 bases from V and 1 base from J, with 12 bases in between. Germline values: CDR1 MNHEY, CDR2 SMNVEV (reference sequence). The CDR3 consists of 14 residues. CDR3 region: CASRGIQSYNEQFF. CDR3 bases: TGTGCCAGCCGCGGAATCCAATCCTACAATGAGCAGTTCTTC.

This clone has more than one count but fewer than ten. V and J are TRBV28 and TRBJ1-5, with 8 bases aligning to TRBD1. The ends lost 9 bases at V and 9 bases at J; junction bases unmatched: 10. The germline CDR1 and CDR2 sequences are MDHEN and SYDVKM. This CDR3 is 13 amino acids long. CDR3 region: CASMDRVLRPQHF. The DNA of the CDR3 is TGTGCCAGTATGGACAGGGTCCTAAGGCCCCAGCATTTT. The whole variable domain, filled in from reference TRBV28 and TRBJ1-5, reads DVKVTQSSRYLVKRTGEKVFLECVQDMDHENMFWYRQDPGLGLRLIYFSYDVKMKEKGDIPEGYSVSREKKERFSLILESASTNQTSMYLCASMDRVLRPQHFGDGTRLSIL.